This T cell receptor beta chain was recovered during a study of human T cells and chemical hapten exposure. Turning to the study itself: Application of 0.01% DPC to the upper back was done by patch test, with a reading at 6 days.

Each CDR3 protein is one row after TCRdb ran MiXCR on the RACE reads. In the table there are approximately 340,000 distinct CDR3 sequences, approximately 6.3% of which are singletons. The V and J ends lost 3 bases and 3 bases, in that order; junction bases with no gene match: 6. Germline assignment: CDR1 KGHDR and CDR2 SFDVKD. The CDR3 runs to 19 residues. Time point meaning: patch test 1, 2 weeks after DPC sensitization. Treatment given: therapeutic diphenylcyclopropenone sensitization with weekly scalp DPC. This clonotype was detected many times. This clonotype was obtained from a woman between 18 and 30 years old with alopecia areata. Some clones in this sample may be carry-over from other donors' samples. This sequence joins TRBV24-1 and TRBJ2-2, with 16 bases identical to TRBD2. Sequenced here: whole blood, sampled in connection with sensitization to the hapten diphenylcyclopropenone (DPC). The CDR3 region is CATSDPGLAGGPDTGELFF. As DNA, the CDR3 is TGTGCCACCAGTGATCCGGGACTAGCGGGGGGGCCGGACACCGGGGAGCTGTTTTTT.